The 20 T cell receptor beta chains below come from one sample, sequenced in a study of cytomegalovirus exposure and HLA in healthy donors. This PCR relied on a set of 60 Vbeta primers and 13 Jbeta primers. Sequencing used immunoSEQ multiplex PCR; TCRdb keeps in-frame clones, though not all of them. The sample records 130,000 to 150,000 clones, roughly 85% being singletons. The sample was PBMCs. The receptors here all came from a woman in her twenties or thirties in good health and CMV-seronegative.

The chain couples TRBV30 to TRBJ1-2; D is possibly TRBD1 (5 bases). CDR1 is GTSNPN, CDR2 SVGIG, per germline (reference sequence). This CDR3 is 14 amino acids long. Trimming cost V 0 bases and J 8 bases, with 16 bases left between them. This CDR3 reads CAWSVFDSRWGYTF. The CDR3 nucleotides are TGTGCCTGGAGTGTATTTGACAGCCGCTGGGGCTACACCTTC.

The J gene is TRBJ2-5, the V gene TRBV6-1; 11 nucleotides agree with TRBD2. Germline-derived CDR1 and CDR2 are MNHNS and SASEGT. The CDR3 sequence is 16 residues long. J lost 3 bases, V lost 4 bases, and 7 bases had no gene match. DNA for the CDR3: TGTGCCAGCAGTGGTACGGGGACTAGCGGAGAAGAGACCCAGTACTTC. This gives the protein CASSGTGTSGEETQYF.

V usage is TRBV29-1 and J usage is TRBJ1-2, with no clear D. The CDR3 spans 12 residues. Germline CDR1 SQVTM, CDR2 ANQGSEA. Trimming cost V 4 bases and J 5 bases, with 11 bases left between them. The CDR3 spells CSVVVATYGYTF. The CDR3 DNA reads TGCAGCGTTGTGGTCGCAACTTATGGCTACACCTTC.

The rearrangement uses TRBV19 and TRBJ1-2, with TRBD1 matching over 7 bases. The germline CDR1 and CDR2 sequences are LNHDA and SQIVND (reference sequence). With V trimmed by 3 bases and J by 5 bases, 0 bases remained unmatched. This CDR3 comprises 12 residues. The CDR3 sequence is CASSMTGYGYTF. As DNA, the CDR3 is TGTGCCAGTAGTATGACAGGGTATGGCTACACCTTC.

The chain combines TRBV19 with TRBJ1-6; TRBD1 agrees at 7 bases. The CDR3 spans 14 residues. Losses at the gene ends were 8 bases for V and 5 bases for J; bases not matched to a gene: 6. CDR1 LNHDA and CDR2 SQIVND come from the germline V gene (reference sequence). The CDR3 sequence: CASSPGQNNSPLHF. In DNA form, the CDR3 reads TGTGCCAGTTCGCCGGGACAGAATAATTCACCCCTCCACTTT.

The chain carries TRBV18 and TRBJ1-5; 9 bases align to TRBD1. V dropped 3 bases and J dropped 7; count of bases not matched to a gene: 4. Germline V gene data show CDR1 as KGHSH and CDR2 as LQKENI. The CDR3 runs 14 residues. The CDR3: CASSPGQGPQPQHF. Here the CDR3 DNA reads TGTGCCAGCTCACCTGGACAGGGGCCACAGCCCCAGCATTTT.

This chain links TRBV19 with TRBJ1-2, with D possibly TRBD1 on 5 matching bases. This CDR3 region has 15 residues. CDR1 and CDR2 (germline): LNHDA, SQIVND (reference sequence). The V end was cut by 6 bases, the J end by 2 bases, with 16 bases between. The CDR3 DNA sequence: TGTGCCAGTAGCGACCTTCGGGGGGGAAACTATGGCTACACCTTC. It encodes CASSDLRGGNYGYTF.

The CDR3 sequence: CASSSLGQGYEQYF. CDR3 DNA sequence: TGTGCCAGCAGCTCCCTGGGACAGGGCTACGAGCAGTACTTC. The V call is TRBV11-2, the J call TRBJ2-5; 9 nucleotides agree with TRBD1. The J call may be wrong; the DNA end is better matched by TRBJ2-7. Germline CDR1 reads SGHAT; CDR2 reads FQNNGV. This CDR3 spans 14 amino acids.

This clone was observed once. This chain uses TRBV11-2 with TRBJ1-2; TRBD1 matches 8 bases. This CDR3 has 15 amino acids. Germline V gene lookup returns CDR1 SGHAT and CDR2 FQNNGV. V trimming: 0 bases; J trimming: 6 bases; junction bases outside the gene matches: 6. In DNA form, the CDR3 reads TGTGCCAGCAGCTTAGATCCGGACAGGGTTCATGGCTACACCTTC. Its protein is CASSLDPDRVHGYTF. Complete variable domain (other parts from reference TRBV11-2 and TRBJ1-2): EAGVAQSPRYKIIEKRQSVAFWCNPISGHATLYWYQQILGQGPKLLIQFQNNGVVDDSQLPKDRFSAERLKGVDSTLKIQPAKLEDSAVYLCASSLDPDRVHGYTFGSGTRLTVV.

The rearrangement uses TRBV23-1 and TRBJ2-2; possibly TRBD1 for D (6 bases). TRBV23-1 is labeled an ORF, and its function is uncertain. With 0 bases removed from V and 2 bases from J, the gap between germline ends came to 16 bases. The CDR3 is made up of 18 amino acids. The CDR3 DNA follows: TGCGCCAGCAGTCAATCTCCACCCTGGACAGCCAACACCGGGGAGCTGTTTTTT. Translation: CASSQSPPWTANTGELFF.

The chain joins TRBV6-1 to TRBJ2-7; the D gene is possibly TRBD1 (6 bases). The CDR3 sequence is 15 residues long. The V and J ends lost 7 bases and 1 base respectively, with 17 bases between them. Germline V gene data show CDR1 as MNHNS and CDR2 as SASEGT. In DNA, the CDR3 is TGTGCCAGCATGATTGGGGGCGGTCGTTCCTACGAGCAGTACTTC. It yields the protein CASMIGGGRSYEQYF.

The table lists this clone with a few counts. The J gene is TRBJ2-7, the V gene TRBV2; the D gene is possibly TRBD2 (5 bases). The germline CDR1 and CDR2 sequences are SNHLY and FYNNEI. The CDR3 is 15 amino acids. V was pared by 4 bases and J by 3 bases, with 16 bases between. The CDR3 bases are TGTGCCAGCAGTGGAGAAGGAGGCTCCTACTACGAGCAGTACTTC. As protein: CASSGEGGSYYEQYF.

There are a few counts of this clone. The chain employs TRBV14 and TRBJ2-7, with 9 nucleotides matching TRBD2. Germline V lookup: CDR1 SGHDN, CDR2 FVKESK. The CDR3 runs to 19 residues. The V segment lost 3 bases and the J segment 2 bases; nucleotides outside the gene matches: 17. The CDR3 DNA sequence: TGTGCCAGCAGCCAGCTAGGGCTAGCGGGGCTTCCACCTACCTACGAGCAGTACTTC. As protein: CASSQLGLAGLPPTYEQYF. The full variable domain, with the rest looked up from reference TRBV14 and TRBJ2-7, is EAGVTQFPSHSVIEKGQTVTLRCDPISGHDNLYWYRRVMGKEIKFLLHFVKESKQDESGMPNNRFLAERTGGTYSTLKVQPAELEDSGVYFCASSQLGLAGLPPTYEQYFGPGTRLTVT.

This chain uses TRBV19 with TRBJ1-5; TRBD1 matches 7 bases. The V gene's germline CDR1 is LNHDA and CDR2 SQIVND (reference sequence). V trimming: 3 bases; J trimming: 2 bases; junction bases outside the gene matches: 4. The CDR3 consists of 15 residues. CDR3 sequence (DNA): TGTGCCAGTAGTATGGAGGGACAGCGCAATCAGCCCCAGCATTTT. Its translation: CASSMEGQRNQPQHF.

This sequence joins TRBV6-5 and TRBJ2-3; D remains unclear. V lost 5 bases and J 5 bases, leaving 8 bases between the germline ends. The CDR3 totals 12 residues. From germline, CDR1 is MNHEY and CDR2 SVGAGI. CDR3: CASSSTGDTQYF. CDR3 bases: TGTGCCAGCAGTAGCACGGGAGATACGCAGTATTTT.

V is TRBV9 and J is TRBJ1-1; D is uncertain. Trimming stripped 1 base from V and 5 bases from J, with 12 bases between. CDR3 length: 14 residues. From germline, CDR1 is SGDLS and CDR2 YYNGEE. CDR3 in amino acids: CASSVISTSTEAFF. CDR3 DNA sequence: TGTGCCAGCAGCGTAATATCGACAAGTACTGAAGCTTTCTTT.

The rearrangement uses TRBV25-1 and TRBJ1-1, with a weak D call TRBD1 (6 bases). The germline V gene has CDR1 MGHDK and CDR2 SYGVNS. With 4 bases removed from V and 11 bases from J, the gap between germline ends came to 14 bases. This CDR3 has 12 amino acids. The CDR3 DNA follows: TGTGCCAGCAGTGCGAGGGCAGGGGATGCTTTCTTT. It specifies CASSARAGDAFF. Looking up the rest from reference TRBV25-1 and TRBJ1-1 gives the full variable domain: EADIYQTPRYLVIGTGKKITLECSQTMGHDKMYWYQQDPGMELHLIHYSYGVNSTEKGDLSSESTVSRIRTEHFPLTLESARPSHTSQYLCASSARAGDAFFGQGTRLTVV.

This chain uses TRBV5-4 with TRBJ1-5; D is ambiguous. Looked up from germline, CDR1 is SGHNT and CDR2 is YYREEE (reference sequence). The CDR3 runs to 14 residues. V was clipped by 3 bases and J by 5 bases, with 12 bases between them. The CDR3 DNA follows: TGTGCCAGCAGCTACGAGGGAAGAGATCAGCCCCAGCATTTT. This encodes CASSYEGRDQPQHF.

J is TRBJ1-2 and V is TRBV6-1; D might be TRBD1 (6 bases). The CDR3 is made up of 16 amino acids. Deletions cut 2 bases from V and 6 bases from J, with 19 bases between. Germline CDR1 MNHNS, CDR2 SASEGT. This CDR3 is CASSETPGTKGDGYTF. CDR3 bases: TGTGCCAGCAGTGAAACCCCCGGGACCAAGGGGGATGGCTACACCTTC.

The table lists this clone with a count of one. The chain uses TRBV18 and TRBJ1-2; tentative D call: TRBD1 (5 bases). V was pared by 3 bases and J by 0 bases, with 17 bases between. Germline assignment: CDR1 KGHSH and CDR2 LQKENI. The CDR3 has 17 residues. This chain's CDR3 is CASSPPGRDGTNYGYTF. The CDR3 DNA follows: TGTGCCAGCTCACCCCCCGGGAGGGACGGAACTAACTATGGCTACACCTTC.